These T cell receptor beta chains were read from a single sample in a study of response to subunit inactivated influenza vaccine. TCRdb ran MiXCR on the RT-PCR reads and lists one entry per CDR3 protein. The top ten clones hold about 1.9% of a sample with fewer than 550,000 distinct CDR3 sequences, 25% of them seen once. The sequences come from CD4+ T cells sorted from PBMCs, collected 4 to 6 days after vaccination. The origin of the receptors is a middle-aged man who received an inactivated influenza vaccine. CDR3s include the opening cysteine and the closing phenylalanine or tryptophan. A D gene is named only where the DNA matches it firmly. Part of the rows lack a size; the others show once, few, many or a class for expanded clones.

D gene: .
J gene: TRBJ1-4
clone size: .
V gene: TRBV4-3
CDR3 DNA: TGCGCCAGCAGCCAAGGGGGCCCCTCCTCTGGTGAAAAACTGTTTTTT
CDR3 protein: CASSQGGPSSGEKLFF

D gene: .
J gene: TRBJ2-5
clone size: .
V gene: TRBV20-1
CDR3 DNA: TGCAGTGCTAGAGAAACCGGGCCGCGGGAGACCCAGTACTTC
CDR3 protein: CSARETGPRETQYF

D gene: .
J gene: TRBJ2-3
clone size: few
V gene: TRBV6-5
CDR3 DNA: TGTGCCAGCAGTTACGACTTCACAGATACGCAGTATTTT
CDR3 protein: CASSYDFTDTQYF

D gene: TRBD1
J gene: TRBJ1-5
clone size: .
V gene: TRBV20-1
CDR3 DNA: TGCAGTGCTACTTCCTGGGGCAGGGGGCTTGGTCAGCCCCAGCATTTT
CDR3 protein: CSATSWGRGLGQPQHF

D gene: TRBD2
J gene: TRBJ2-7
clone size: many
V gene: TRBV6-1
CDR3 DNA: TGTGCCAGCAGTCAGGGACTAGCGGGCCCCGTTAGCTCCTACGAGCAGTACTTC
CDR3 protein: CASSQGLAGPVSSYEQYF

D gene: .
J gene: TRBJ2-7
clone size: many
V gene: TRBV5-1
CDR3 DNA: TGCGCCAGCAGTCACTCCGCCTGGGACGAGCAGTACTTC
CDR3 protein: CASSHSAWDEQYF

D gene: .
J gene: TRBJ2-1
clone size: .
V gene: TRBV20-1
CDR3 DNA: TGCAGTGCTCATGCGCTTACCAACCACGATGAGCAGTTCTTC
CDR3 protein: CSAHALTNHDEQFF

D gene: .
J gene: TRBJ2-7
clone size: few
V gene: TRBV5-8
CDR3 DNA: TGTGCCAGCAGCTTGGGGACGGACCTCTACGAGCAGTACTTC
CDR3 protein: CASSLGTDLYEQYF

D gene: .
J gene: TRBJ2-3
clone size: .
V gene: TRBV20-1
CDR3 DNA: TGCAGTGCCCATGGCGACTATCTCACAGATACGCAGTATTTT
CDR3 protein: CSAHGDYLTDTQYF

D gene: .
J gene: TRBJ1-6
clone size: .
V gene: TRBV4-2
CDR3 DNA: TGTGCCAGCAGCCAAGAGTCCCTGGAGGGGCAGGTCTCCATTCCCCTCCACTTT
CDR3 protein: CASSQESLEGQVSIPLHF

D gene: .
J gene: TRBJ2-5
clone size: .
V gene: TRBV4-2
CDR3 DNA: TGTGCCAGCAGCCAGTTAGGGGGGGCCAGGCAAGAGACCCAGTACTTC
CDR3 protein: CASSQLGGARQETQYF

D gene: TRBD2
J gene: TRBJ2-3
clone size: .
V gene: TRBV7-9
CDR3 DNA: TGTGCCAGCAGCTTTGGACTAGCGAACACAGATACGCAGTATTTT
CDR3 protein: CASSFGLANTDTQYF

D gene: .
J gene: TRBJ1-1
clone size: .
V gene: TRBV3-1
CDR3 DNA: TGTGCCAGCAGCCCTCAGGCGGCAGGGAAAGCTTTCTTT
CDR3 protein: CASSPQAAGKAFF

D gene: TRBD1
J gene: TRBJ2-5
clone size: few
V gene: TRBV20-1
CDR3 DNA: TGCAGTGTTAGAGTGACAGGGCAAGAGACCCAGTACTTC
CDR3 protein: CSVRVTGQETQYF

D gene: TRBD2
J gene: TRBJ2-3
clone size: few
V gene: TRBV20-1
CDR3 DNA: TGCAGTGCTAGAGATTGGAGACTAGCGGGAAGCACAGATACGCAGTATTTT
CDR3 protein: CSARDWRLAGSTDTQYF

D gene: .
J gene: TRBJ2-7
clone size: .
V gene: TRBV7-2
CDR3 DNA: TGTGCCAGCAGGGGGGCCTCGACCTACGAGCAGTACTTC
CDR3 protein: CASRGASTYEQYF

D gene: TRBD2
J gene: TRBJ2-1
clone size: few
V gene: TRBV24-1
CDR3 DNA: TGTGCCACCAGTGATGGCGGGACTAGGGGATACAATGAGCAGTTCTTC
CDR3 protein: CATSDGGTRGYNEQFF

D gene: TRBD2
J gene: TRBJ2-1
clone size: .
V gene: TRBV5-1
CDR3 DNA: TGCGCCAGCAGCTCTAGCGGGAGAGGCGCCTACAATGAGCAGTTCTTC
CDR3 protein: CASSSSGRGAYNEQFF

D gene: .
J gene: TRBJ2-1
clone size: .
V gene: TRBV12-3/TRBV12-4
CDR3 DNA: TGTGCCAGCAGTTTAGGTTCTTCCAATGAGCAGTTCTTC
CDR3 protein: CASSLGSSNEQFF

D gene: .
J gene: TRBJ2-4
clone size: few
V gene: TRBV25-1
CDR3 DNA: TGTGCCAGCAGTGACTGGGAGCTGGGGACCAAAAACATTCAGTACTTC
CDR3 protein: CASSDWELGTKNIQYF

D gene: TRBD2
J gene: TRBJ2-1
clone size: .
V gene: TRBV24-1
CDR3 DNA: TGTGCCACCAGTGATTTGTTGTTAGCGGGGTACAATGAGCAGTTCTTC
CDR3 protein: CATSDLLLAGYNEQFF

D gene: .
J gene: TRBJ2-2
clone size: few
V gene: TRBV10-3
CDR3 DNA: TGTGCCATCGGAGGGACACTATTCACCGGGGAGCTGTTTTTT
CDR3 protein: CAIGGTLFTGELFF

D gene: .
J gene: TRBJ1-5
clone size: .
V gene: TRBV7-2
CDR3 DNA: TGTGCCAGCAGCCTCTTCGGGGGCCGCTATAGCAATCAGCCCCAGCATTTT
CDR3 protein: CASSLFGGRYSNQPQHF

D gene: .
J gene: TRBJ1-5
clone size: .
V gene: TRBV20-1
CDR3 DNA: TGCAGTGCTAGAGATGGGGGAGAGTCTCGGCCCCAGCATTTT
CDR3 protein: CSARDGGESRPQHF

D gene: TRBD2
J gene: TRBJ2-2
clone size: .
V gene: TRBV5-1
CDR3 DNA: TGCGCCAGCAGCTTGGGGACTAGCGTGGCCGGGGAGCTGTTTTTT
CDR3 protein: CASSLGTSVAGELFF

D gene: TRBD2
J gene: TRBJ2-5
clone size: once
V gene: TRBV19
CDR3 DNA: TGTGCCAGGAGACTAGCGGGGCGGGAAGAGACCCAGTACTTC
CDR3 protein: CARRLAGREETQYF

D gene: TRBD2
J gene: TRBJ2-3
clone size: .
V gene: TRBV2
CDR3 DNA: TGTGCCAGCAACCGCGGACTAGCGGGCACAAAAGATACGCAGTATTTT
CDR3 protein: CASNRGLAGTKDTQYF

D gene: .
J gene: TRBJ2-4
clone size: .
V gene: TRBV7-9
CDR3 DNA: TGTGCCAGCAGCCAGGATCGGGGGCGTGGGAGAAACATTCAGTACTTC
CDR3 protein: CASSQDRGRGRNIQYF

D gene: .
J gene: TRBJ2-1
clone size: few
V gene: TRBV2
CDR3 DNA: TGTGCCAGCAGTGAAATTTTGGACGGGAACAATGAGCAGTTCTTC
CDR3 protein: CASSEILDGNNEQFF

D gene: TRBD2
J gene: TRBJ2-1
clone size: once
V gene: TRBV9
CDR3 DNA: TGTGCCAGCAGCGTCCGGGCGGGGGGGGATGAGCAGTTCTTC
CDR3 protein: CASSVRAGGDEQFF

D gene: TRBD1
J gene: TRBJ1-3
clone size: .
V gene: TRBV4-2
CDR3 DNA: TGTGCCAGCAGCCCCCTTTCAGGGGGCTCTGGAAACACCATATATTTT
CDR3 protein: CASSPLSGGSGNTIYF

D gene: TRBD1
J gene: TRBJ2-5
clone size: .
V gene: TRBV6-1
CDR3 DNA: TGTGCCAGCAGCTGGGGACAGGGGGTATTTGGGGAGACCCAGTACTTC
CDR3 protein: CASSWGQGVFGETQYF

D gene: .
J gene: TRBJ1-6
clone size: .
V gene: TRBV30
CDR3 DNA: TGTGCCTGGAGTGTACCGGGACGGGCTAATTCACCCCTCCACTTT
CDR3 protein: CAWSVPGRANSPLHF

D gene: .
J gene: TRBJ1-1
clone size: .
V gene: TRBV6-1
CDR3 DNA: TGTGCCAGCATCCGGGAGGGATGGGAGACTGAAGCTTTCTTT
CDR3 protein: CASIREGWETEAFF

D gene: TRBD1
J gene: TRBJ2-2
clone size: few
V gene: TRBV29-1
CDR3 DNA: TGCAGCGTTGAAGATTCGAGACAGGGTTGGGGTGTACAGGGGACCGGGGAGCTGTTTTTT
CDR3 protein: CSVEDSRQGWGVQGTGELFF

D gene: TRBD1
J gene: TRBJ1-2
clone size: .
V gene: TRBV12-3/TRBV12-4
CDR3 DNA: TGTGCCAGCAGCCCGACAGGGTCGGGCTACACCTTC
CDR3 protein: CASSPTGSGYTF

D gene: .
J gene: TRBJ2-7
clone size: .
V gene: TRBV5-1
CDR3 DNA: TGCGCCAGCAGCTTGGAAATGGGTATGGGCGAGCAGTACTTC
CDR3 protein: CASSLEMGMGEQYF

D gene: TRBD1
J gene: TRBJ1-6
clone size: .
V gene: TRBV27
CDR3 DNA: TGTGCCAGCAGGTACAGGGGAAATAATTCACCCCTCCACTTT
CDR3 protein: CASRYRGNNSPLHF

D gene: TRBD1
J gene: TRBJ2-7
clone size: few
V gene: TRBV6-5
CDR3 DNA: TGTGCCAGCAGTTTCTTCTCAGGGGGTCCTTACGAGCAGTACTTC
CDR3 protein: CASSFFSGGPYEQYF

D gene: .
J gene: TRBJ2-7
clone size: few
V gene: TRBV21-1
CDR3 DNA: TGTGCCAGCAGCAAAGAGTCCGGACTAGCGGACCTCTACGAGCAGTACTTC
CDR3 protein: CASSKESGLADLYEQYF

D gene: TRBD2
J gene: TRBJ2-3
clone size: few
V gene: TRBV7-2
CDR3 DNA: TGTGCCAGCAGCTTCTTAGCGGGAGGACCGACAGATACGCAGTATTTT
CDR3 protein: CASSFLAGGPTDTQYF

D gene: .
J gene: TRBJ2-7
clone size: few
V gene: TRBV20-1
CDR3 DNA: TGCAGTGCTAGTGCTCCCCAGGGGGGCTACGAGCAGTACTTC
CDR3 protein: CSASAPQGGYEQYF

D gene: .
J gene: TRBJ2-3
clone size: many
V gene: TRBV5-1
CDR3 DNA: TGTGCCAGCAGCTCAGGCACAGATACGCAGTATTTT
CDR3 protein: CASSSGTDTQYF

D gene: .
J gene: TRBJ2-7
clone size: many
V gene: TRBV5-1
CDR3 DNA: TGCGCCAGCAGCTTGCGGGTACCAGTCGACGAGCAGTACTTC
CDR3 protein: CASSLRVPVDEQYF

D gene: .
J gene: TRBJ2-3
clone size: .
V gene: TRBV4-2
CDR3 DNA: TGTGCCAGCAGTGATGTGGGCACAGATACGCAGTATTTT
CDR3 protein: CASSDVGTDTQYF

D gene: .
J gene: TRBJ2-5
clone size: .
V gene: TRBV24-1
CDR3 DNA: TGTGCCACCAGTGGGGGACAAGAGACCCAGTACTTC
CDR3 protein: CATSGGQETQYF